Shown below are 10 T cell receptor beta chains from a single sample sequenced in a study of cytomegalovirus exposure and HLA in healthy donors. Clones were read by immunoSEQ multiplex PCR, and TCRdb kept only the in-frame ones, dropping some. The repertoire consists of about 240,000 clones, with more than 75% occurring once and the leading ten covering about 1.2%. Sequenced material: PBMCs. All receptors come from a woman aged 25 to 39 in good health and CMV-seropositive.

This clone was found once. This chain uses TRBV27 with TRBJ1-3; 10 nucleotides match TRBD1. Per germline, CDR1 MNHEY and CDR2 SMNVEV (reference sequence). The CDR3 spans 15 residues. The J segment lost 0 bases and the V segment lost 6 bases, leaving 2 bases of the junction unmatched. The CDR3 protein is CASRDRGGSGNTIYF. CDR3 DNA: TGTGCCAGCAGGGACAGGGGGGGCTCTGGAAACACCATATATTTT.

The chain joins TRBV25-1 to TRBJ2-4; no definite D call. V dropped 1 base and J dropped 7 bases, with 8 bases sitting between them. The length of the CDR3 is 13 residues. Germline CDR1 and CDR2: MGHDK and SYGVNS. CDR3 sequence: CASSELSRNIQYF. The CDR3 bases are TGTGCCAGCAGTGAATTATCTAGGAACATTCAGTACTTC. Together with reference TRBV25-1 and TRBJ2-4, the CDR3 gives the full variable domain: EADIYQTPRYLVIGTGKKITLECSQTMGHDKMYWYQQDPGMELHLIHYSYGVNSTEKGDLSSESTVSRIRTEHFPLTLESARPSHTSQYLCASSELSRNIQYFGAGTRLSVL.

The rearrangement links TRBV25-1 to TRBJ2-5, with 10 bases matching TRBD2. The CDR3 loop spans 18 amino acids. CDR1 is MGHDK, CDR2 SYGVNS, per germline. After removal of 2 bases from V and 1 base from J, the junction contained 10 bases not matched to a gene. CDR3 DNA sequence: TGTGCCAGCAGTGAAACCCCCCCTAGCGGGAGCCCCCAAGAGACCCAGTACTTC. Translating gives CASSETPPSGSPQETQYF.

J is TRBJ2-1 and V is TRBV2; 7 bases are shared with TRBD2. CDR1 SNHLY and CDR2 FYNNEI come from the germline V gene. The CDR3 runs 16 residues. After removal of 2 bases from V and 3 bases from J, the junction contained 7 bases not matched to a gene. The CDR3 loop reads CASSERDPGGYNEQFF. As DNA, the CDR3 is TGTGCCAGCAGTGAAAGGGACCCGGGGGGCTACAATGAGCAGTTCTTC.

This chain joins TRBV7-9 and TRBJ2-3; 7 bases are a match to TRBD2. Trimming took 5 bases from V and 7 from J; bases not matched to a gene: 15. The CDR3 runs to 16 residues. Germline V gene data show CDR1 as SEHNR and CDR2 as FQNEAQ (reference sequence). The CDR3 is CASSPREAGVTHTQYF. As DNA, the CDR3 is TGTGCCAGCAGCCCCCGTGAGGCGGGAGTAACCCATACGCAGTATTTT.

The chain has TRBV29-1 and TRBJ2-3, with 9 bases lining up with TRBD1. This CDR3 has 15 residues. After removal of 3 bases from V and 7 bases from J, the junction contained 11 bases not matched to a gene. Looked up from germline, CDR1 is SQVTM and CDR2 is ANQGSEA. CDR3 sequence (DNA): TGCAGCGTTGAGATGGGGACAGGGTTTGTGTATACGCAGTATTTT. Protein product: CSVEMGTGFVYTQYF.

The rearrangement joins TRBV5-1 to TRBJ1-1; a possible D gene is TRBD1 (5 bases). Per the germline V gene, CDR1 is SGHRS and CDR2 is YFSETQ. The CDR3 is 14 residues long. Trimming took 1 base from V and 4 from J, leaving 11 bases between them. In nucleotides, the CDR3 is TGCGCCAGCAGCTTGCAGGGCCCGGGCACTGAAGCTTTCTTT. This encodes CASSLQGPGTEAFF. Together with reference TRBV5-1 and TRBJ1-1, the CDR3 gives the full variable domain: KAGVTQTPRYLIKTRGQQVTLSCSPISGHRSVSWYQQTPGQGLQFLFEYFSETQRNKGNFPGRFSGRQFSNSRSEMNVSTLELGDSALYLCASSLQGPGTEAFFGQGTRLTVV.

The chain has TRBV30 and TRBJ2-2; D is possibly TRBD2 (7 bases). Germline CDR1 GTSNPN, CDR2 SVGIG (reference sequence). V dropped 0 bases and J dropped 3 bases, with 11 bases sitting between them. The CDR3 contains 15 residues. Here the CDR3 reads CAWSVRGADTGELFF. The CDR3 DNA sequence: TGTGCCTGGAGTGTACGGGGGGCCGACACCGGGGAGCTGTTTTTT.

The chain joins TRBV28 to TRBJ1-1; a weak D match, TRBD1 (6 bases). Trimming took 5 bases from V and 6 from J, leaving 13 bases between them. The CDR3 contains 13 residues. The germline gives CDR1 MDHEN, CDR2 SYDVKM. The CDR3 here is CASSTTGRAEAFF. The CDR3 DNA follows: TGTGCCAGCAGTACGACAGGTAGGGCTGAAGCTTTCTTT. Together with reference TRBV28 and TRBJ1-1, the CDR3 gives the full variable domain: DVKVTQSSRYLVKRTGEKVFLECVQDMDHENMFWYRQDPGLGLRLIYFSYDVKMKEKGDIPEGYSVSREKKERFSLILESASTNQTSMYLCASSTTGRAEAFFGQGTRLTVV.

The gene calls are TRBV27 and TRBJ2-3, with 10 bases lining up with TRBD2. The CDR3 extends over 15 amino acids. Germline CDR1 reads MNHEY; CDR2 reads SMNVEV (reference sequence). V gave up 5 bases and J gave up 3 bases; unmatched junction bases: 5. The CDR3 reads CASSLAGVTTDTQYF. For the CDR3, the DNA is TGTGCCAGCAGTCTAGCGGGAGTCACGACAGATACGCAGTATTTT.